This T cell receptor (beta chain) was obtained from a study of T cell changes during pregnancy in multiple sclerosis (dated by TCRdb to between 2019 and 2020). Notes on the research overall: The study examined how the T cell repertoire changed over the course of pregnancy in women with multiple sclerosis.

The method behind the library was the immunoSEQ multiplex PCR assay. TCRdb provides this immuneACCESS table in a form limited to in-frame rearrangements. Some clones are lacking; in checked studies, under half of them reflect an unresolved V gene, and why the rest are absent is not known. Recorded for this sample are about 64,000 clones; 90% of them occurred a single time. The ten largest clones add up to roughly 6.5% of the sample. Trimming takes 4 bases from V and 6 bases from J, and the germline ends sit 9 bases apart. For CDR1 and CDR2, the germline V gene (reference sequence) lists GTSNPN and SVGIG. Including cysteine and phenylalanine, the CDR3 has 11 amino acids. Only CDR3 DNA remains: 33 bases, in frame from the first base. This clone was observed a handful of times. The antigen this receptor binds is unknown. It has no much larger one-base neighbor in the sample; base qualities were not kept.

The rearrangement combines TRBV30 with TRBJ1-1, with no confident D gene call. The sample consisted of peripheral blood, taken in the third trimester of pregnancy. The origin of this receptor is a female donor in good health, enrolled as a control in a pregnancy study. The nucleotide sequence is TGTGCCTGGATGTTCCGTTCTGAAGCTTTCTTT. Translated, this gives CAWMFRSEAFF.